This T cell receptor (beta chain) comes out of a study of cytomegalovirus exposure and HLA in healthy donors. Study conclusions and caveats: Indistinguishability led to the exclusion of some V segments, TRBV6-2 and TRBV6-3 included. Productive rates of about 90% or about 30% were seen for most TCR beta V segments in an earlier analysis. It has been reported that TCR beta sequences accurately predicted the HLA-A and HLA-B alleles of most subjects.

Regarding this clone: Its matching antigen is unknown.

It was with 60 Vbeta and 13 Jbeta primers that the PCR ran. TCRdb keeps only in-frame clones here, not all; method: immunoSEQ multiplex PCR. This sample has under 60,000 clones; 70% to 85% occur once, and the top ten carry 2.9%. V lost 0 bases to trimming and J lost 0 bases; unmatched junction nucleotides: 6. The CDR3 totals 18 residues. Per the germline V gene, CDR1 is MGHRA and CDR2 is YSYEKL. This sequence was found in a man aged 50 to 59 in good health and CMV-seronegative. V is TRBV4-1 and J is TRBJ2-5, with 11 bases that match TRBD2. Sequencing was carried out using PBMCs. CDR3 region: CASSQEALAGGYQETQYF. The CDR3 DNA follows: TGCGCCAGCAGCCAAGAAGCGCTAGCGGGGGGCTACCAAGAGACCCAGTACTTC.